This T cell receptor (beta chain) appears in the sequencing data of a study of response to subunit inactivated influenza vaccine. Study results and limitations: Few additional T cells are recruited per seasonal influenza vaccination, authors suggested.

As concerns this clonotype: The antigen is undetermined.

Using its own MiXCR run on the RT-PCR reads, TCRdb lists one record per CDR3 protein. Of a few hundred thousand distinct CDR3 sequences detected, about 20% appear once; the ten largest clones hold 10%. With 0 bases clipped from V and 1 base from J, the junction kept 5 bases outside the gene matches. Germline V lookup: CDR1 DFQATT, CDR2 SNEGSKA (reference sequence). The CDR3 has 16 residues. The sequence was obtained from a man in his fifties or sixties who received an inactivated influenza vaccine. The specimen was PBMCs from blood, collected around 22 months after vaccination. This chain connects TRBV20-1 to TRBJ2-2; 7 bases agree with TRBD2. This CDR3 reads CSARDGIAGNTGELFF. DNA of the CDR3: TGCAGTGCTAGAGATGGGATAGCGGGGAACACCGGGGAGCTGTTTTTT.